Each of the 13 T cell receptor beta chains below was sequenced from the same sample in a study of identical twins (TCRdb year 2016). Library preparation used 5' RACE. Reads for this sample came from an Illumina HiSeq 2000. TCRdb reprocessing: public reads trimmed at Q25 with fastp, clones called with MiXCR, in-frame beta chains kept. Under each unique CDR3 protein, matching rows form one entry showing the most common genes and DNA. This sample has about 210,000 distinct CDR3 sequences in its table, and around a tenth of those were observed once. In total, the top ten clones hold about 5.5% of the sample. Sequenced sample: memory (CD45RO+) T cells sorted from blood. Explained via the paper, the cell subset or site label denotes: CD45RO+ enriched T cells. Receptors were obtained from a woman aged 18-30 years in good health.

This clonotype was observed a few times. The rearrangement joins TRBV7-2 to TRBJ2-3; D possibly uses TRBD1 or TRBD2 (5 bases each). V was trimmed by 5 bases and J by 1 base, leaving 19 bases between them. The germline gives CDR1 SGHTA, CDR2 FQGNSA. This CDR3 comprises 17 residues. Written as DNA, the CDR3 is TGTGCCAGCAGCCCCTCTTGGCCCGGGACCGGCACAGATACGCAGTATTTT. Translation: CASSPSWPGTGTDTQYF.

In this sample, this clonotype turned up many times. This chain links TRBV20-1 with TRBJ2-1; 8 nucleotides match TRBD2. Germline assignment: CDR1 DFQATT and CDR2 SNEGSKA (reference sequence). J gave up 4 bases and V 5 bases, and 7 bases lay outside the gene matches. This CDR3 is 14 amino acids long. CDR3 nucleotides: TGCAGTGCTTGGTGGGGACTAGGTTACAATGAGCAGTTCTTC. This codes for CSAWWGLGYNEQFF.

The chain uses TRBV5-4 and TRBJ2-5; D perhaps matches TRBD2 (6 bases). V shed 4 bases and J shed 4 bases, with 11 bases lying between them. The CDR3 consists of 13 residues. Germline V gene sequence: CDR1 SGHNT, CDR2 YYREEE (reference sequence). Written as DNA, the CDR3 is TGTGCCAGCAGCGCCGGGAGCGGAGAGACCCAGTACTTC. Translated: CASSAGSGETQYF.

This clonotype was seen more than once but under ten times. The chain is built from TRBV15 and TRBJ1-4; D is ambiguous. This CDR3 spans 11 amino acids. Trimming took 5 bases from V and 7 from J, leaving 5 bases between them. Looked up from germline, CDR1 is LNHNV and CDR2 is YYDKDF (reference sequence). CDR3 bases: TGTGCCACCAGCCGGGGTGAAAAACTGTTTTTT. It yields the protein CATSRGEKLFF.

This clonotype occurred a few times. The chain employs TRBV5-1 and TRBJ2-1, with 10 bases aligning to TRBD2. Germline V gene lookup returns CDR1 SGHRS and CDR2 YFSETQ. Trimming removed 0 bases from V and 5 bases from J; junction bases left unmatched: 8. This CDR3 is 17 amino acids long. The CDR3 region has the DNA TGCGCCAGCAGCTTGGGGAGAAGGACTAGCGGACACAATGAGCAGTTCTTC. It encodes CASSLGRRTSGHNEQFF.

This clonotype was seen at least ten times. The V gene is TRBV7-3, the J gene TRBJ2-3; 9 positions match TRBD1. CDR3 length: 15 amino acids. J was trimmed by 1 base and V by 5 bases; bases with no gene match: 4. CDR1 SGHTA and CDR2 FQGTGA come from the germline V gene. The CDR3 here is CASSMTGGGTDTQYF. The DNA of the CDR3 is TGTGCCAGCAGCATGACAGGGGGGGGCACAGATACGCAGTATTTT. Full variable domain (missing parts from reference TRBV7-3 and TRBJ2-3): GAGVSQTPSNKVTEKGKYVELRCDPISGHTALYWYRQSLGQGPEFLIYFQGTGAADDSGLPNDRFFAVRPEGSVSTLKIQRTERGDSAVYLCASSMTGGGTDTQYFGPGTRLTVL.

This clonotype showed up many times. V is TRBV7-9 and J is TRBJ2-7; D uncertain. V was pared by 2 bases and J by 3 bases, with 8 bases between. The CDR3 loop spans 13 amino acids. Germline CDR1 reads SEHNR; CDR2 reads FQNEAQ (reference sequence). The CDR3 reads CASSLLERYEQYF. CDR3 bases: TGTGCCAGCAGCTTATTGGAGCGCTACGAGCAGTACTTC.

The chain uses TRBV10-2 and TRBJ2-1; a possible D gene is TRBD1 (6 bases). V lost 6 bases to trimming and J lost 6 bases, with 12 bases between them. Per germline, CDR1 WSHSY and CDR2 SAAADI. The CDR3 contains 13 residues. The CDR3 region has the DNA TGCGCCAGCAGGCAGGGGCGAAGCAATGAGCAGTTCTTC. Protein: CASRQGRSNEQFF.

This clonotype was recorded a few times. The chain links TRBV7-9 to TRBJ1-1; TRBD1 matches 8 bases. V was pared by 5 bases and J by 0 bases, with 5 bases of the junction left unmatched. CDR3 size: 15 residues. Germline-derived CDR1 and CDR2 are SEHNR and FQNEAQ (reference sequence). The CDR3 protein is CASSLTGVMNTEAFF. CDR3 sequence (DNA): TGTGCCAGCAGCCTGACAGGGGTAATGAACACTGAAGCTTTCTTT.

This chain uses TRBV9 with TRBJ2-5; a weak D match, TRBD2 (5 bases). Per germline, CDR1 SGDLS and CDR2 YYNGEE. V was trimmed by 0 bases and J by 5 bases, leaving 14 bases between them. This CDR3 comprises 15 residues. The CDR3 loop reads CASSVAGVNVETQYF. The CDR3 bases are TGTGCCAGCAGCGTAGCCGGGGTAAACGTCGAGACCCAGTACTTC.

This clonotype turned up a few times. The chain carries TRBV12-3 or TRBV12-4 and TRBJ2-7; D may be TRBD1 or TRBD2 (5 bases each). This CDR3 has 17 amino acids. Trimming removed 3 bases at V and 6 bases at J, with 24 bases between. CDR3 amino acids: CASSFERSGRDQSEQYF. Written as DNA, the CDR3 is TGTGCCAGCAGTTTCGAGCGTTCGGGACGAGACCAGAGCGAGCAGTACTTC.

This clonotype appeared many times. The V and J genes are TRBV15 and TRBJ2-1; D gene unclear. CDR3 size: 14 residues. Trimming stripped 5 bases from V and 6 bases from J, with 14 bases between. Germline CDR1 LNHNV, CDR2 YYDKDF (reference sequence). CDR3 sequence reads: CATSVRTGVNEQFF. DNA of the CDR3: TGTGCCACCAGCGTCCGGACGGGCGTCAATGAGCAGTTCTTC.

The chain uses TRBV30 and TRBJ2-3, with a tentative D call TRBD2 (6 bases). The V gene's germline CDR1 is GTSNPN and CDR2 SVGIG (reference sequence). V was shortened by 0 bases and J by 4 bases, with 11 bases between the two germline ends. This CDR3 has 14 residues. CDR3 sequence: CAWSVGREADTQYF. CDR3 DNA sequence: TGTGCCTGGAGTGTCGGCAGGGAGGCAGATACGCAGTATTTT.